These 31 T cell receptor beta chains share one sample of origin, sequenced in a study of cytomegalovirus exposure and HLA in healthy donors. It was with 60 Vbeta and 13 Jbeta primers that the PCR ran. Libraries were prepared by immunoSEQ multiplex PCR; TCRdb keeps only in-frame clonotypes and omits some of them. The table has some 200,000 clones, approximately 78% seen once. The sample consisted of PBMCs. The receptors here all came from a woman younger than 30 in good health and CMV-seronegative.

The rearrangement joins TRBV29-1 to TRBJ1-4; 7 bases are shared with TRBD1. The CDR3 is 13 residues long. Germline-derived CDR1 and CDR2 are SQVTM and ANQGSEA. The J segment lost 14 bases and the V segment lost 6 bases, leaving 15 bases of the junction unmatched. The CDR3 DNA reads as TGCAGCGTGCCACATGGTCCTAAAGGGGGCCTGTTTTTT. Amino acids: CSVPHGPKGGLFF.

A note on this clone: Other DNA sequences in the sample encode the same CDR3. Written as DNA, the CDR3 is TGTGCCAGCAGTGAAGGGGCAGGTTCCTACGAGCAGTACTTC. Translation gives CASSEGAGSYEQYF. The chain is built from TRBV6-1 and TRBJ2-7; D gene unclear. Deletions cut 1 base from V and 1 base from J, with 8 bases between. Germline V CDR1 and CDR2: MNHNS, SASEGT. The CDR3 contains 14 residues.

V and J are TRBV18 and TRBJ1-4; 9 nucleotides align to TRBD1. Germline CDR1 KGHSH, CDR2 LQKENI. V shed 4 bases, J shed 6 bases, and the junction held 9 bases outside the gene matches. The CDR3 runs 16 residues. The CDR3 DNA reads as TGTGCCAGCTCACTTAATCAGGGACAGGGTGATGAAAAACTGTTTTTT. It translates to CASSLNQGQGDEKLFF.

The chain links TRBV13 to TRBJ2-3; 9 bases agree with TRBD2. The CDR3 is 18 amino acids. V gave up 4 bases and J gave up 3 bases; unmatched junction bases: 14. Germline values: CDR1 PRHDT, CDR2 FYEKMQ (reference sequence). The CDR3 sequence: CASSSTPWGAGGTDTQYF. CDR3 DNA sequence: TGTGCCAGCAGCTCGACCCCCTGGGGAGCGGGGGGAACAGATACGCAGTATTTT.

The J gene is TRBJ2-5, the V gene TRBV29-1, with a tentative D call TRBD1 (7 bases). Germline CDR1 and CDR2: SQVTM and ANQGSEA. V was shortened by 0 bases and J by 5 bases, with 19 bases between the two germline ends. This CDR3 has 16 residues. The CDR3 is CSVEEGRRGRSETQYF. CDR3 coding DNA: TGCAGCGTTGAAGAGGGGAGGAGGGGGCGGTCGGAGACCCAGTACTTC. Supplemented by reference TRBV29-1 and TRBJ2-5, the full variable domain reads SAVISQKPSRDICQRGTSLTIQCQVDSQVTMMFWYRQQPGQSLTLIATANQGSEATYESGFVIDKFPISRPNLTFSTLTVSNMSPEDSSIYLCSVEEGRRGRSETQYFGPGTRLLVL.

Remarks on this clone: The conserved phenylalanine or tryptophan is not found at the CDR3 terminus, so this likely reflects a read error. Because the CDR3's place on the DNA is in doubt, the DNA is left out and the CDR3 is given as listed by TCRdb. This chain joins TRBV4-2 and TRBJ2-7; the table assigns TRBD2, which was not confirmed against the DNA. Termini included, the CDR3 measures 13 amino acids. Germline loops: CDR1 LGHNA, CDR2 YNFKEQ. The chain's CDR3 is CASSQEGRGMAPR.

CDR3: CASSLDRAGTEAFF. The CDR3 DNA sequence: TGTGCCAGCAGCTTAGACAGGGCAGGTACTGAAGCTTTCTTT. This chain joins TRBV7-2 and TRBJ1-1; D might be TRBD1 (6 bases). V was cut by 1 base and J by 5 bases, with 11 bases left in between. The CDR3 covers 14 residues. Germline V gives CDR1 SGHTA, CDR2 FQGNSA.

The chain recombines TRBV28 with TRBJ2-3, with D maybe TRBD2 (6 bases). Trimming shortened V by 3 bases and J by 5 bases, and 12 bases separated the two germline ends. Germline CDR1 is MDHEN and CDR2 is SYDVKM. The CDR3 consists of 14 residues. CDR3 sequence reads: CASSFGGIKDTQYF. The CDR3 bases are TGTGCCAGCAGTTTTGGCGGGATTAAAGATACGCAGTATTTT.

The chain combines TRBV20-1 with TRBJ1-1; D uncertain. V was clipped by 6 bases and J by 0 bases, with 5 bases between them. The CDR3 is made up of 11 amino acids. Germline values: CDR1 DFQATT, CDR2 SNEGSKA (reference sequence). The CDR3 DNA reads TGCAGTGCAGAGGTGAACACTGAAGCTTTCTTT. Translating gives CSAEVNTEAFF.

This clone was picked up a small number of times. V usage is TRBV6-1 and J usage is TRBJ1-2; 9 positions agree with TRBD1. Trimming took 3 bases from V and 8 from J; bases not matched to a gene: 7. CDR3 length equals 14 residues. Germline V CDR1 and CDR2: MNHNS, SASEGT. The CDR3 loop reads CASSEGTGLKGYTF. CDR3 coding DNA: TGTGCCAGCAGTGAGGGGACAGGGCTGAAGGGCTACACCTTC.

The chain carries TRBV6-1 and TRBJ1-1; unclear D gene. The CDR3 is 15 amino acids. Germline assignment: CDR1 MNHNS and CDR2 SASEGT. V gave up 2 bases and J gave up 4 bases, with 14 bases separating them. The CDR3 reads CASSEWSSVGTEAFF. As DNA, the CDR3 is TGTGCCAGCAGTGAATGGAGCAGCGTTGGCACTGAAGCTTTCTTT.

The chain is built from TRBV28 and TRBJ2-3; a weak D match, TRBD2 (5 bases). The germline CDR1 and CDR2 sequences are MDHEN and SYDVKM. Between the trimmed V and J ends, which lost 5 bases and 1 base, there was a span of 13 bases. This CDR3 is built from 15 residues. CDR3 bases: TGTGCCAGCAGTCGCGGACTTATTGGCACAGATACGCAGTATTTT. Its protein is CASSRGLIGTDTQYF.

J is TRBJ1-5 and V is TRBV4-1, with D possibly matching TRBD1 (6 bases). Trimming shortened V by 0 bases and J by 12 bases, and 18 bases separated the two germline ends. CDR3 size: 15 residues. Looked up from germline, CDR1 is MGHRA and CDR2 is YSYEKL. Written as DNA, the CDR3 is TGCGCCAGCAGCCAAGAATCTCTAAGAGGGGGGGACCAGCATTTT. It yields the protein CASSQESLRGGDQHF.

This clone was picked up a small number of times. The rearrangement links TRBV30 to TRBJ2-3; 7 nucleotides match TRBD2. J was trimmed by 4 bases and V by 8 bases; bases with no gene match: 3. Germline CDR1 reads GTSNPN; CDR2 reads SVGIG (reference sequence). There are 11 residues in the CDR3. CDR3 sequence (DNA): TGTGCCGGGGGGAGGGCAGATACGCAGTATTTT. This encodes CAGGRADTQYF.

The chain carries TRBV21-1 and TRBJ2-6; TRBD1 is the table's D call, not checked against the DNA. TRBV21-1 constitutes a pseudogene. This CDR3 contains 20 residues. The CDR3 loop reads CASSKAHLRDSFSGANVLTF. The CDR3 DNA reads as TGTGCCAGCAGCAAAGCTCACCTCCGGGACAGTTTTTCTGGGGCCAACGTCCTGACTTTC.

In this sample, this clone turned up once. J is TRBJ2-7 and V is TRBV19; D is uncertain. Germline CDR1 and CDR2: LNHDA and SQIVND (reference sequence). V was clipped by 5 bases and J by 2 bases, with 10 bases between them. The CDR3 loop spans 13 amino acids. CDR3 sequence: CASSVGEAYEQYF. The CDR3 DNA is TGTGCCAGTAGTGTAGGCGAAGCCTACGAGCAGTACTTC.

This clone was recorded only once. The chain has TRBV19 and TRBJ1-2; D remains unclear. This CDR3 is built from 12 residues. The V end lost 4 bases, the J end lost 7 bases, and 10 bases lay between the germline ends. The germline V gene has CDR1 LNHDA and CDR2 SQIVND (reference sequence). CDR3 nucleotides: TGTGCCAGTAGTAACCGCCTCGGTGGCTACACCTTC. This gives the protein CASSNRLGGYTF.

This chain connects TRBV27 to TRBJ2-4; D call uncertain. With 5 bases removed from V and 0 bases from J, the gap between germline ends came to 5 bases. CDR3 length equals 13 residues. Germline assignment: CDR1 MNHEY and CDR2 SMNVEV (reference sequence). The CDR3 nucleotides read TGTGCCAGCAGTCCCCTAGCCAAAAACATTCAGTACTTC. It specifies CASSPLAKNIQYF.

CDR3 residues: CASSIGTVPYGYTF. CDR3 DNA sequence: TGTGCCAGCAGCATAGGGACAGTACCCTATGGCTACACCTTC. This chain links TRBV5-5 with TRBJ1-2; 7 bases are shared with TRBD1. The junction had 7 bases not matched to a gene; V was cut back by 4 bases and J by 4 bases. CDR1 and CDR2 (germline): SGHKS, YYEKEE (reference sequence). The CDR3 is 14 amino acids. The full variable domain, completed using reference TRBV5-5 and TRBJ1-2, is DAGVTQSPTHLIKTRGQQVTLRCSPISGHKSVSWYQQVLGQGPQFIFQYYEKEERGRGNFPDRFSARQFPNYSSELNVNALLLGDSALYLCASSIGTVPYGYTFGSGTRLTVV.

The DNA of the CDR3 is TGTGCCAGTGCCCAGGAGGGTCACGCCGAGCAGTACTTC. This codes for CASAQEGHAEQYF. This chain joins TRBV19 and TRBJ2-7; a weak D match, TRBD2 (6 bases). The CDR3 covers 13 residues. V was shortened by 8 bases and J by 6 bases, with 17 bases between the two germline ends. Germline CDR1 and CDR2: LNHDA and SQIVND (reference sequence).

V usage is TRBV29-1 and J usage is TRBJ2-4, with D perhaps TRBD1 (5 bases). Trimming took 3 bases from V and 5 from J, leaving 14 bases between them. Germline V gene sequence: CDR1 SQVTM, CDR2 ANQGSEA. CDR3 length: 14 residues. This CDR3 is CSVEGPELQNIQYF. The CDR3 DNA sequence: TGCAGCGTTGAGGGGCCCGAACTACAAAACATTCAGTACTTC.

V usage is TRBV7-2 and J usage is TRBJ2-5, with D perhaps matching TRBD1 (6 bases). V was trimmed by 3 bases and J by 4 bases, leaving 9 bases between them. Germline V gene lookup returns CDR1 SGHTA and CDR2 FQGNSA. The CDR3 runs to 13 residues. The CDR3 DNA follows: TGTGCCAGCAGCTTGGGGGCCGCAGAGACCCAGTACTTC. Protein product: CASSLGAAETQYF.

The rearrangement uses TRBV18 and TRBJ2-5, with D maybe TRBD1 (6 bases). CDR1 and CDR2 (germline): KGHSH, LQKENI. V lost 1 base and J lost 1, with 7 bases in between. CDR3 size: 14 residues. The CDR3 sequence is CASSPRTAQETQYF. The CDR3 DNA reads as TGTGCCAGCTCACCACGGACAGCCCAAGAGACCCAGTACTTC.

The chain recombines TRBV7-2 with TRBJ1-4, with D possibly being TRBD1 (6 bases). The CDR3 has 13 amino acids. V dropped 5 bases and J dropped 8 bases, with 12 bases sitting between them. Germline assignment: CDR1 SGHTA and CDR2 FQGNSA. The CDR3 sequence: CASSPRTEEKLFF. The CDR3 region has the DNA TGTGCCAGCAGCCCTCGGACAGAAGAAAAACTGTTTTTT.

CDR3 sequence (DNA): TGTGCCAGCAGTGAAGCGGTCGGGACTAGCGGGGTCTCGGAGACCCAGTACTTC. It translates to CASSEAVGTSGVSETQYF. J is TRBJ2-5 and V is TRBV2; TRBD2 matches at 13 bases. The CDR3 is 18 amino acids. V was pared by 0 bases and J by 5 bases, with 9 bases of the junction left unmatched. The germline gives CDR1 SNHLY, CDR2 FYNNEI.

The chain uses TRBV9 and TRBJ2-7; possibly TRBD2 for D (5 bases). Trimming removed 0 bases from V and 6 bases from J, with 10 bases in between. The CDR3 runs to 13 residues. CDR1 is SGDLS, CDR2 YYNGEE, per germline. The CDR3 sequence is CASSVADSLEQYF. Here the CDR3 DNA reads TGTGCCAGCAGCGTAGCGGACTCACTCGAGCAGTACTTC.

The chain combines TRBV7-9 with TRBJ2-1; TRBD1 matches at 8 bases. The CDR3 has 14 residues. Unmatched junction bases numbered 4, after V lost 1 base and J lost 8 bases. The germline V gene has CDR1 SEHNR and CDR2 FQNEAQ (reference sequence). The CDR3 here is CASSLGDRLDEQFF. The DNA for the CDR3 is TGTGCCAGCAGCTTAGGGGACAGGTTGGATGAGCAGTTCTTC.

This chain connects TRBV5-1 to TRBJ2-7; 8 nucleotides agree with TRBD1. The CDR3 loop spans 13 amino acids. Germline CDR1 reads SGHRS; CDR2 reads YFSETQ. Trimming cost V 3 bases and J 3 bases; bases outside gene matches: 2. CDR3 residues: CASSYDRGYEQYF. The CDR3 nucleotides read TGCGCCAGCAGCTACGACAGGGGCTACGAGCAGTACTTC.

J is TRBJ2-7 and V is TRBV6-6, with TRBD2 matching over 7 bases. CDR3 length: 12 residues. With 6 bases clipped from V and 7 bases from J, the junction kept 6 bases outside the gene matches. CDR1 MNHNY and CDR2 SVGAGI come from the germline V gene (reference sequence). The CDR3 DNA sequence: TGTGCCAGCAGGGCAGGGAGGGAAGAGCAGTACTTC. Translating it yields CASRAGREEQYF.

The chain couples TRBV2 to TRBJ2-7; no definite D call. V lost 4 bases and J lost 3, with 4 bases in between. Per the germline V gene, CDR1 is SNHLY and CDR2 is FYNNEI. This CDR3 is built from 11 residues. CDR3 in DNA: TGTGCCAGCAGTGCGGTCTACGAGCAGTACTTC. As protein: CASSAVYEQYF.

J is TRBJ2-7 and V is TRBV29-1; 14 nucleotides agree with TRBD2. The CDR3 is made up of 15 amino acids. The J segment lost 6 bases and the V segment lost 5 bases, leaving 9 bases of the junction unmatched. Germline V CDR1 and CDR2: SQVTM, ANQGSEA. CDR3 in DNA: TGCAGCGTTTATCTCGGGACTAGCGGGAGTGGCGAGCAGTACTTC. The encoded protein is CSVYLGTSGSGEQYF.